Below are 17 T cell receptor beta chains sequenced from a single sample in a study of blood T cell repertoires in COVID-19 (dated by TCRdb to 2020 to 2021). Libraries were made using the immunoSEQ multiplex PCR assay. TCRdb mirrors the immuneACCESS table, restricted to in-frame sequences. Some clones are absent from its copies; in checked studies, under half trace to an unresolved V gene, and the reason for the others is unknown. The sample table shows 60,000 to 85,000 clones, and 70% to 90% are seen once. The biggest ten clones account for around 1.9% of the sample. The sequenced sample consisted of peripheral blood. These receptors were collected from a woman aged 80 or older with active or convalescent COVID-19.

The chain couples TRBV9 to TRBJ1-3; 7 positions match TRBD1. From germline, CDR1 is SGDLS and CDR2 YYNGEE. The CDR3 is 14 residues long. The V segment lost 3 bases and the J segment 3 bases; nucleotides outside the gene matches: 3. The CDR3 DNA is TGTGCCAGCAGCGCCAGGGACAGTGGAAACACCATATATTTT. It codes for CASSARDSGNTIYF.

This chain connects TRBV5-8 to TRBJ2-7, with 8 nucleotides matching TRBD2. The germline V gene has CDR1 SGHTS and CDR2 YDEGEE. This CDR3 is built from 16 residues. The V segment lost 1 base and the J segment 3 bases; nucleotides outside the gene matches: 9. The CDR3 loop is CASSLPGLGGVYEQYF. The CDR3 nucleotides are TGTGCCAGCAGCTTGCCGGGACTAGGGGGGGTCTACGAGCAGTACTTC. Together with reference TRBV5-8 and TRBJ2-7, the CDR3 gives the full variable domain: EAGVTQSPTHLIKTRGQQATLRCSPISGHTSVYWYQQALGLGLQFLLWYDEGEERNRGNFPPRFSGRQFPNYSSELNVNALELEDSALYLCASSLPGLGGVYEQYFGPGTRLTVT.

The J gene is TRBJ2-5, the V gene TRBV6-5, with TRBD2 identical over 8 bases. The J segment lost 2 bases and the V segment lost 2 bases, leaving 4 bases of the junction unmatched. In germline, CDR1 is MNHEY, CDR2 SVGAGI. The CDR3 has 15 amino acids. The CDR3 DNA is TGTGCCAGCAGTTACCAAACTAGCGGTCAAGAGACCCAGTACTTC. Translated, it gives CASSYQTSGQETQYF.

The chain links TRBV24-1 to TRBJ1-2; possible D gene TRBD1, 6 bases. The germline V gene has CDR1 KGHDR and CDR2 SFDVKD. This CDR3 spans 15 amino acids. Trimming took off 5 bases at V and 4 bases at J, with 16 bases between the two ends. The CDR3 sequence is CATSAGDAGAYGYTF. CDR3 nucleotide sequence: TGTGCCACCAGTGCCGGGGATGCGGGGGCCTATGGCTACACCTTC.

The V and J genes are TRBV24-1 and TRBJ2-7; tentatively, D is TRBD1 (5 bases). The CDR3 extends over 14 amino acids. V lost 3 bases and J 2 bases, leaving 10 bases between the germline ends. In germline, CDR1 is KGHDR, CDR2 SFDVKD. The CDR3 nucleotides are TGTGCCACCAGTGATGCGACAGCCCCCTACGAGCAGTACTTC. Its protein is CATSDATAPYEQYF.

V usage is TRBV2 and J usage is TRBJ1-5; 9 bases are a match to TRBD1. The CDR3 consists of 15 residues. Germline assignment: CDR1 SNHLY and CDR2 FYNNEI. The junction had 6 bases not matched to a gene; V was cut back by 6 bases and J by 3 bases. In DNA, the CDR3 is TGTGCCAGCAGACTAGACAGGGGGAACAATCAGCCCCAGCATTTT. Its protein is CASRLDRGNNQPQHF.

V usage is TRBV7-3 and J usage is TRBJ2-2, with D possibly TRBD2 on 5 matching bases. Trimming took 5 bases from V and 4 from J, leaving 14 bases between them. Germline loops: CDR1 SGHTA, CDR2 FQGTGA. CDR3 length equals 15 residues. The CDR3: CASSPGLAGTGELFF. CDR3 coding DNA: TGTGCCAGCAGCCCCGGGCTCGCGGGCACCGGGGAGCTGTTTTTT.

The rearrangement joins TRBV18 to TRBJ1-2, with TRBD1 matching over 7 bases. V shed 5 bases and J 5 bases; nucleotides not matched to a gene: 8. CDR3 size: 14 residues. From germline, CDR1 is KGHSH and CDR2 LQKENI. The CDR3 sequence: CASSVDRDGYGYTF. The CDR3 DNA is TGTGCCAGCTCAGTTGACAGGGATGGGTATGGCTACACCTTC.

The V call is TRBV4-3, the J call TRBJ1-5, with D maybe TRBD1 (5 bases). The germline gives CDR1 LGHNA, CDR2 YSLEER. The CDR3 totals 16 residues. V shed 0 bases and J shed 2 bases, with 11 bases lying between them. The CDR3 region has the DNA TGCGCCAGCAGCCAAGATTGGGGGGTAGGCAATCAGCCCCAGCATTTT. As protein: CASSQDWGVGNQPQHF.

The chain uses TRBV7-2 and TRBJ2-6; D not certain. This CDR3 is 15 amino acids long. Looked up from germline, CDR1 is SGHTA and CDR2 is FQGNSA. Trimming took 5 bases from V and 4 from J, leaving 12 bases between them. CDR3 nucleotides: TGTGCCAGCAGCCTCGTCCCTGCGGGGGCCAACGTCCTGACTTTC. Translation gives CASSLVPAGANVLTF.

The chain links TRBV5-4 to TRBJ1-6; D is perhaps TRBD1 (5 bases). CDR3 length: 16 amino acids. From germline, CDR1 is SGHNT and CDR2 YYREEE (reference sequence). The V end lost 4 bases, the J end lost 3 bases, and 14 bases lay between the germline ends. The CDR3 loop is CASSPFGGGYNSPLHF. For the CDR3, the DNA is TGTGCCAGCAGCCCGTTCGGGGGTGGCTATAATTCACCCCTCCACTTT.

There are a few counts of this clone. The chain uses TRBV7-2 and TRBJ2-1; TRBD1 might be the D (6 bases). Germline V gene sequence: CDR1 SGHTA, CDR2 FQGNSA. V was trimmed by 7 bases and J by 3 bases, leaving 10 bases between them. The CDR3 runs to 13 residues. The CDR3 loop reads CASTGVFYNEQFF. The CDR3 DNA sequence: TGTGCCAGCACAGGGGTGTTCTACAATGAGCAGTTCTTC.

V usage is TRBV18 and J usage is TRBJ1-1; 10 bases line up with TRBD1. The length of the CDR3 is 16 residues. Trimming at V came to 6 bases and at J to 1 base, leaving 8 bases not matched to a gene. The germline CDR1 and CDR2 sequences are KGHSH and LQKENI. CDR3 coding DNA: TGTGCCAGCTCCGCGATCGACAGGGGGCAGAACACTGAAGCTTTCTTT. This translates into CASSAIDRGQNTEAFF. Full variable domain (missing parts from reference TRBV18 and TRBJ1-1): NAGVMQNPRHLVRRRGQEARLRCSPMKGHSHVYWYRQLPEEGLKFMVYLQKENIIDESGMPKERFSAEFPKEGPSILRIQQVVRGDSAAYFCASSAIDRGQNTEAFFGQGTRLTVV.

The rearrangement joins TRBV5-5 to TRBJ1-2, with 8 nucleotides matching TRBD1. The CDR3 is 14 residues long. V shed 3 bases and J 6 bases; nucleotides not matched to a gene: 7. Germline CDR1 reads SGHKS; CDR2 reads YYEKEE (reference sequence). The CDR3 nucleotides read TGTGCCAGCAGCTCCACCTGGACAGGGAATGGCTACACCTTC. It specifies CASSSTWTGNGYTF.

This chain connects TRBV11-3 to TRBJ2-7; D is unresolved. Deletions cut 2 bases from V and 0 bases from J, with 8 bases between. CDR1 is SGHNT and CDR2 is YENEEA in the germline V gene. This CDR3 comprises 14 residues. The CDR3 loop reads CASSLLFSSYEQYF. The CDR3 region has the DNA TGTGCCAGCAGCTTACTGTTCAGCTCCTACGAGCAGTACTTC.

The chain couples TRBV14 to TRBJ2-3, with D maybe TRBD1 (7 bases). V lost 3 bases and J lost 2, with 12 bases in between. The CDR3 extends over 15 amino acids. Germline assignment: CDR1 SGHDN and CDR2 FVKESK. The CDR3 DNA sequence: TGTGCCAGCAGCCAGGCGGGACAGTTCACAGATACGCAGTATTTT. It codes for CASSQAGQFTDTQYF. Full variable domain (remainder filled in from reference TRBV14 and TRBJ2-3): EAGVTQFPSHSVIEKGQTVTLRCDPISGHDNLYWYRRVMGKEIKFLLHFVKESKQDESGMPNNRFLAERTGGTYSTLKVQPAELEDSGVYFCASSQAGQFTDTQYFGPGTRLTVL.

V gene TRBV4-3 combines with J gene TRBJ2-5, with a possible D match to TRBD2 (5 bases). Germline V gene lookup returns CDR1 LGHNA and CDR2 YSLEER. V was trimmed by 0 bases and J by 5 bases, leaving 13 bases between them. There are 15 residues in the CDR3. CDR3 nucleotides: TGCGCCAGCAGCCAAGATTTCCGGGGTGGTGAGACCCAGTACTTC. Amino acids: CASSQDFRGGETQYF.